This T cell receptor (beta chain) emerged from a study of blood T cell repertoires in COVID-19. Study details: Collection of acute and convalescent COVID-19 samples took place in the United States, Italy and Spain.

The study drew participants aged about 18 to 89 years from some 23 US areas. Cohorts were based on clinical histories the participants reported. Among Cohort 3 donors, those recovered had two negative PCRs, clearance, or symptom resolution. Some clones are missing from TCRdb's copy, which holds only in-frame ones; the method was immunoSEQ multiplex PCR. The repertoire holds some 180,000 clones, with approximately 89% as singletons. The CDR3 extends over 15 amino acids. This rearrangement joins TRBV21-1 to TRBJ2-7; the table gives TRBD1 as D, unverified against the DNA. TRBV21-1 is a known pseudogene. Sequencing was carried out using PBMCs or T cells enriched from blood (not recorded which). The TCR comes from a middle-aged man who had recovered from COVID-19. The CDR3 spells CASSNGDRGTGEQYF. CDR3 bases: TGTGCCAGCAGCAATGGGGACAGGGGAACAGGCGAGCAGTACTTC.